This paragraph covers one T cell receptor beta chain sequence. The antigen remains undetermined. One end of the junction varies from germline; a read error may be responsible. These data originate in a study of T cells in Graves' hyperthyroidism and ophthalmopathy. General study results and limits: Ophthalmopathy, as predicted by the model, came a median roughly 6.5 months after the prediction.

RNA transcripts gave rise to amplified TCR beta CDR3 regions. In the first-round RT-PCR of the TCR CDR3, the HTBI primer set was used. MiXCR, applied by TCRdb to the multiplex PCR reads, yields one record per CDR3 protein. In the table there are some 650,000 distinct CDR3 sequences, more than 15% of which are singletons. From 9 to 10 ml of fresh peripheral blood, PBMCs were isolated. Germline V gene sequence: CDR1 SGHTS, CDR2 YDEGEE. This CDR3 comprises 13 residues. Sequences were obtained from blood. The receptor was isolated from a middle-aged woman with Graves' ophthalmopathy. The rearrangement links TRBV5-8 to TRBJ2-5; weak D call: TRBD1 (5 bases). CDR3 DNA sequence: TGTGCCAGCAGCCCTTTTGGACAAGAGGCCCAGTACTTC. It codes for CASSPFGQEAQYF.